The 20 T cell receptor beta chains given below trace back to one sample, sequenced in a study of blood T cells in healthy people across ages. A J-beta primer mix and a sample-barcoded 5' primer were used in a second PCR of roughly 7 to 12 cycles. TCRdb re-analysed the 5' RACE reads in MiXCR, keeping a single row per CDR3 protein. This sample has 700,000 to 950,000 distinct CDR3 sequences, with roughly 43% found just once. The sequenced sample consisted of blood. The receptors stem from a woman aged 60-70 years in good health.

The table lists this clonotype with a count of one. One junction end disagrees with the germline gene, perhaps due to a read error. The V call is TRBV20-1, the J call TRBJ2-5, with 11 bases matching TRBD2. Germline V gene sequence: CDR1 DFQATT, CDR2 SNEGSKA (reference sequence). The CDR3 totals 15 residues. Written as DNA, the CDR3 is TGCAGTGCTAACCCGACTAGCGGGAATCAAGGGACCCAGTACTTC. Its translation: CSANPTSGNQGTQYF.

This clonotype was counted ten times or more. The chain links TRBV29-1 to TRBJ2-7; 7 bases line up with TRBD2. V trimming: 7 bases; J trimming: 6 bases; junction bases outside the gene matches: 9. Germline-derived CDR1 and CDR2 are SQVTM and ANQGSEA. The CDR3 is 12 residues long. In DNA form, the CDR3 reads TGCAGCGCCGGGACTACCGGAGGCGAGCAGTACTTC. As protein: CSAGTTGGEQYF.

The CDR3 DNA reads TGTGCCTGGAGCGATGGGGGCAATCAGCCCCAGCATTTT. Its protein product is CAWSDGGNQPQHF. This chain links TRBV30 with TRBJ1-5; D remains ambiguous. V was pared by 3 bases and J by 2 bases, with 8 bases between. CDR1 is GTSNPN and CDR2 is SVGIG in the germline V gene (reference sequence). The CDR3 totals 13 residues. The variable domain in full, completed from reference TRBV30 and TRBJ1-5, reads SQTIHQWPATLVQPVGSPLSLECTVEGTSNPNLYWYRQAAGRGLQLLFYSVGIGQISSEVPQNLSASRPQDRQFILSSKKLLLSDSGFYLCAWSDGGNQPQHFGDGTRLSIL.

This clonotype occurred a few times. This chain joins TRBV27 and TRBJ2-3, with 11 bases matching TRBD2. CDR1 and CDR2 from the germline V gene are MNHEY and SMNVEV (reference sequence). The ends lost 5 bases at V and 2 bases at J; junction bases unmatched: 6. The CDR3 covers 16 residues. CDR3 bases: TGTGCCAGCAGTAAAGTAGCGGGGGGGGACACAGATACGCAGTATTTT. This translates into CASSKVAGGDTDTQYF.

Only a few counts were recorded for this clonotype. The chain joins TRBV25-1 to TRBJ2-5; 7 bases line up with TRBD1. The closer fit of TRBJ2-7 to the DNA end suggests the J call may be wrong. The germline V gene has CDR1 MGHDK and CDR2 SYGVNS. CDR3 size: 14 residues. CDR3 sequence reads: CASSGSEGASEQYF. The CDR3 region has the DNA TGTGCCAGCAGTGGATCCGAGGGGGCGAGCGAGCAGTACTTC.

This clonotype was found once. This chain connects TRBV20-1 to TRBJ2-5, with 9 positions matching TRBD2. The V segment lost 5 bases and the J segment 4 bases; nucleotides outside the gene matches: 8. Per germline, CDR1 DFQATT and CDR2 SNEGSKA (reference sequence). This CDR3 spans 14 amino acids. CDR3 residues: CSAPPGLARETQYF. The DNA of the CDR3 is TGCAGTGCTCCCCCGGGACTAGCACGAGAGACCCAGTACTTC.

V is TRBV11-2 and J is TRBJ2-1; 12 positions match TRBD2. Germline assignment: CDR1 SGHAT and CDR2 FQNNGV. CDR3 length equals 15 residues. The V and J ends lost 5 bases and 9 bases, in that order; junction bases with no gene match: 8. The chain's CDR3 is CASSKLAGGYGEQFF. The CDR3 coding sequence is TGTGCCAGCAGCAAACTAGCGGGAGGATACGGTGAGCAGTTCTTC. The full variable domain, rest sourced from reference TRBV11-2 and TRBJ2-1, is EAGVAQSPRYKIIEKRQSVAFWCNPISGHATLYWYQQILGQGPKLLIQFQNNGVVDDSQLPKDRFSAERLKGVDSTLKIQPAKLEDSAVYLCASSKLAGGYGEQFFGPGTRLTVL.

A word on this clonotype: This may come from a read error, since a much larger clone is one base off. This sequence joins TRBV20-1 and TRBJ1-2; TRBD1 agrees at 7 bases. The CDR3 contains 16 residues. Germline V gives CDR1 DFQATT, CDR2 SNEGSKA (reference sequence). The CDR3 loop is CSASSSPTGVNYGHTF. The CDR3 DNA reads TGCAGTGCTAGTTCCAGCCCAACAGGGGTGAACTATGGCCACACCTTC.

The V and J genes are TRBV18 and TRBJ1-1; the D is unclear. The CDR3 totals 11 residues. V lost 3 bases and J 6 bases, leaving 5 bases between the germline ends. Germline V gene data show CDR1 as KGHSH and CDR2 as LQKENI. The CDR3 here is CASSPGSEAFF. In DNA form, the CDR3 reads TGTGCCAGCTCACCCGGTTCTGAAGCTTTCTTT.

This sequence joins TRBV12-3 or TRBV12-4 and TRBJ2-3; 8 bases are a match to TRBD2. The CDR3 is made up of 14 amino acids. V lost 1 base to trimming and J lost 7 bases; unmatched junction nucleotides: 4. CDR3 nucleotide sequence: TGTGCCAGCAGTTTAGGCGGGGGGCTCCATACGCAGTATTTT. It is translated as CASSLGGGLHTQYF.

This clonotype was seen a handful of times. The chain links TRBV12-3 or TRBV12-4 to TRBJ2-7; D is ambiguous. Trimming left V 5 bases short and J 3 bases short, with 11 bases between. The CDR3 runs to 13 residues. The CDR3 loop reads CASSPVESYEQYF. The CDR3, as DNA: TGTGCCAGCAGTCCGGTTGAGAGCTACGAGCAGTACTTC.

This clonotype turned up a few times. The V and J genes are TRBV18 and TRBJ2-1; 8 positions match TRBD1. In germline, CDR1 is KGHSH, CDR2 LQKENI. J was trimmed by 8 bases and V by 0 bases; bases with no gene match: 0. The CDR3 runs 13 residues. As DNA, the CDR3 is TGTGCCAGCTCACCACCGACAGGGGATGAGCAGTTCTTC. It encodes CASSPPTGDEQFF.

As concerns this clonotype: The junction departs from germline at one end; a sequencing error may be responsible. The V and J genes are TRBV20-1 and TRBJ1-1, with D uncertain. Germline loops: CDR1 DFQATT, CDR2 SNEGSKA (reference sequence). The CDR3 covers 16 residues. The CDR3 bases are TGCAGTGCCAGAGGAGCCCCCGCCCCCGTGAACACTGAAGCTTTCTTT. It translates to CSARGAPAPVNTEAFF.

The V gene is TRBV7-2, the J gene TRBJ2-7; tentative D call: TRBD2 (5 bases). Per the germline V gene, CDR1 is SGHTA and CDR2 is FQGNSA. The CDR3 runs 15 residues. Trimming cost V 0 bases and J 0 bases, with 9 bases left between them. For the CDR3, the DNA is TGTGCCAGCAGCTTAGCTAGCGTCCTCTCCTACGAGCAGTACTTC. It yields the protein CASSLASVLSYEQYF.

The rearrangement uses TRBV3-1 and TRBJ1-5; D is undetermined. Trimming took 0 bases from V and 5 from J, leaving 5 bases between them. The CDR3 runs to 13 residues. The V gene's germline CDR1 is LGHDT and CDR2 YNNKEL (reference sequence). The CDR3 spells CASSQDLDQPQHF. The DNA for the CDR3 is TGTGCCAGCAGCCAAGATCTTGATCAGCCCCAGCATTTT.

The V call is TRBV28, the J call TRBJ2-3; 8 bases are a match to TRBD1. Germline V lookup: CDR1 MDHEN, CDR2 SYDVKM. This CDR3 is built from 16 residues. Losses at the gene ends were 4 bases for V and 2 bases for J; bases not matched to a gene: 8. In DNA form, the CDR3 reads TGTGCCAGCAGTTCCTCCGGGACAGGATACACAGATACGCAGTATTTT. Protein product: CASSSSGTGYTDTQYF.

There are many counts of this clonotype. The genes are TRBV9 and TRBJ2-1; the match to TRBD1 covers 7 bases. Per the germline V gene, CDR1 is SGDLS and CDR2 is YYNGEE. CDR3 length equals 15 residues. The junction had 7 bases not matched to a gene; V was cut back by 3 bases and J by 4 bases. The CDR3 DNA follows: TGTGCCAGCAGCGAGGCAGGGGGACCATACAATGAGCAGTTCTTC. This translates into CASSEAGGPYNEQFF.

The chain employs TRBV6-2 or TRBV6-3 and TRBJ2-1; D is unresolved. V lost 6 bases and J 8 bases, leaving 8 bases between the germline ends. CDR1 and CDR2 (germline): MNHEY, SVGEGT. The CDR3 runs to 11 residues. The CDR3 reads CASSPYHEQFF. The CDR3 DNA sequence: TGTGCCAGCAGCCCCTATCATGAGCAGTTCTTC.

The chain couples TRBV7-2 to TRBJ2-3, with 10 bases lining up with TRBD2. J lost 5 bases, V lost 1 base, and 6 bases had no gene match. Germline CDR1 reads SGHTA; CDR2 reads FQGNSA. There are 16 residues in the CDR3. This chain's CDR3 is CASSLVASGGEDTQYF. The CDR3 DNA reads TGTGCCAGCAGCTTAGTAGCTAGCGGGGGTGAAGATACGCAGTATTTT.

This clonotype turned up a few times. The chain joins TRBV19 to TRBJ2-7; 7 bases map to TRBD1. With V trimmed by 0 bases and J by 5 bases, 7 bases remained unmatched. The CDR3 sequence is 15 residues long. Looked up from germline, CDR1 is LNHDA and CDR2 is SQIVND (reference sequence). The CDR3 sequence is CASSIDYRGWNEQYF. For the CDR3, the DNA is TGTGCCAGTAGTATAGATTACAGGGGTTGGAACGAGCAGTACTTC.